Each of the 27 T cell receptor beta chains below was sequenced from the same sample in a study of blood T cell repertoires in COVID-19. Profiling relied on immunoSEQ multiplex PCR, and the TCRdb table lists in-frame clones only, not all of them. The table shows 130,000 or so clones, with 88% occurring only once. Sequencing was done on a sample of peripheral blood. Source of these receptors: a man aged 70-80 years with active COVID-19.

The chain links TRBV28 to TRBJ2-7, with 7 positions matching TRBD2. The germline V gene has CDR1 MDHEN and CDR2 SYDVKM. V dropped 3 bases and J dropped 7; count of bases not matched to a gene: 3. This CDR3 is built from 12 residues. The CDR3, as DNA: TGTGCCAGCAGTTTGACTAGCAAGGAGCAGTACTTC. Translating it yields CASSLTSKEQYF.

CDR3 sequence: CASSPRDRAAGELFF. DNA for the CDR3: TGTGCCAGCAGCCCCCGGGACAGGGCCGCCGGGGAGCTGTTTTTT. This chain uses TRBV11-2 with TRBJ2-2; 9 bases map to TRBD1. CDR1 and CDR2 from the germline V gene are SGHAT and FQNNGV. The CDR3 is made up of 15 amino acids. The V gene end was trimmed by 5 bases and the J gene end by 6 bases; junction bases not matched to a gene: 7. The variable domain in full, with the rest retrieved from reference TRBV11-2 and TRBJ2-2, is EAGVAQSPRYKIIEKRQSVAFWCNPISGHATLYWYQQILGQGPKLLIQFQNNGVVDDSQLPKDRFSAERLKGVDSTLKIQPAKLEDSAVYLCASSPRDRAAGELFFGEGSRLTVL.

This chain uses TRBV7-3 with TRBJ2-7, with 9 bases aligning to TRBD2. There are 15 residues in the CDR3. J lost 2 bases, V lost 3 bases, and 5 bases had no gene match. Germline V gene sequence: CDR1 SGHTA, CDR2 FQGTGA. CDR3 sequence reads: CASSFTSSGAYEQYF. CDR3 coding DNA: TGTGCCAGCAGCTTTACTTCTAGCGGGGCCTACGAGCAGTACTTC.

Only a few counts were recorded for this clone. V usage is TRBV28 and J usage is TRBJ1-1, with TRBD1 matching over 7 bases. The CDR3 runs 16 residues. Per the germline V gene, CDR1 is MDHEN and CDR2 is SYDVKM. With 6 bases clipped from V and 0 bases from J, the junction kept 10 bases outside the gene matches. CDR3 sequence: CASRRRQGGMNTEAFF. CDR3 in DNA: TGTGCCAGCAGACGGAGACAGGGTGGAATGAACACTGAAGCTTTCTTT.

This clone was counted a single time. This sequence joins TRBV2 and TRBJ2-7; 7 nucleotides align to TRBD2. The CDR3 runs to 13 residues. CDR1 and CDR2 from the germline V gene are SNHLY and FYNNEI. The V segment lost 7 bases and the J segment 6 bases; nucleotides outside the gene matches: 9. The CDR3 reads CASTPEQRGEQYF. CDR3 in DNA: TGTGCCAGCACCCCGGAGCAGCGGGGCGAGCAGTACTTC.

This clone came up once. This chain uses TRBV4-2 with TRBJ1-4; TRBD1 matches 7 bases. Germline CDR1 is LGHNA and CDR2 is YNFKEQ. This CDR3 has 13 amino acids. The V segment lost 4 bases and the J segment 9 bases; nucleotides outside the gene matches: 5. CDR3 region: CASSPRDSQKLFF. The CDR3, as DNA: TGTGCCAGCAGCCCGAGGGACAGCCAAAAACTGTTTTTT.

Here the CDR3 DNA reads TGTGCCAGTAGTTGGGACAGGGGGCGCCGGGGCTACACCTTC. This sequence encodes CASSWDRGRRGYTF. V gene TRBV19 combines with J gene TRBJ1-2, with 12 positions matching TRBD1. Germline V CDR1 and CDR2: LNHDA, SQIVND (reference sequence). The CDR3 runs to 14 residues. With 5 bases clipped from V and 8 bases from J, the junction kept 6 bases outside the gene matches.

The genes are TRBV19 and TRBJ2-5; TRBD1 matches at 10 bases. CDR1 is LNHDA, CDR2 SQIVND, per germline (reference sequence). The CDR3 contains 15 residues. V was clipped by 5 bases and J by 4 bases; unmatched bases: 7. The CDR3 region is CASSSYRDRGETQYF. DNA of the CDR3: TGTGCCAGTAGTTCCTACCGGGACAGGGGAGAGACCCAGTACTTC. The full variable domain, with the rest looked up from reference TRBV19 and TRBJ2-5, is DGGITQSPKYLFRKEGQNVTLSCEQNLNHDAMYWYRQDPGQGLRLIYYSQIVNDFQKGDIAEGYSVSREKKESFPLTVTSAQKNPTAFYLCASSSYRDRGETQYFGPGTRLLVL.

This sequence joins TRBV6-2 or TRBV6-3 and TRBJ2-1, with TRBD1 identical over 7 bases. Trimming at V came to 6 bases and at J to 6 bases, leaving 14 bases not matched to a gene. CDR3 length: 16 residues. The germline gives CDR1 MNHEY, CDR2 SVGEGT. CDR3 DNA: TGTGCCAGCAGCCCCTTTACAGGGGACCGCGGCAATGAGCAGTTCTTC. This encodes CASSPFTGDRGNEQFF.

The CDR3 here is CASSTRGAKPYNEQFF. The CDR3 DNA is TGCGCCAGCAGTACTCGAGGCGCTAAACCTTACAATGAGCAGTTCTTC. The J gene is TRBJ2-1, the V gene TRBV23-1; D uncertain. TRBV23-1 is an open reading frame, and its role is uncertain. The CDR3 sequence is 16 residues long. V was clipped by 5 bases and J by 4 bases, with 18 bases between them.

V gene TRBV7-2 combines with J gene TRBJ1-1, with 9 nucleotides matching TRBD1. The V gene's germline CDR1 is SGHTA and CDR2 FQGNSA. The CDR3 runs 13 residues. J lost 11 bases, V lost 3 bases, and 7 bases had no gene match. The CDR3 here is CASSFWTGADAFF. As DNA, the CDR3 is TGTGCCAGCAGCTTCTGGACAGGGGCGGATGCTTTCTTT. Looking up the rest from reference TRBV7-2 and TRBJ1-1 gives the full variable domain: GAGVSQSPSNKVTEKGKDVELRCDPISGHTALYWYRQSLGQGLEFLIYFQGNSAPDKSGLPSDRFSAERTGGSVSTLTIQRTQQEDSAVYLCASSFWTGADAFFGQGTRLTVV.

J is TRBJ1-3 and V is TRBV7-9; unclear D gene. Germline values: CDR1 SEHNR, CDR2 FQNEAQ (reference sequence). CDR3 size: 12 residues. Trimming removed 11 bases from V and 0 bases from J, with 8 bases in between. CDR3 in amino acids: CAQQHSGNTIYF. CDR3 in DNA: TGTGCCCAACAGCACTCTGGAAACACCATATATTTT.

The CDR3 reads CASSSQGRDEQFF. The CDR3 nucleotides are TGTGCCAGCAGCTCACAGGGTCGGGATGAGCAGTTCTTC. J is TRBJ2-1 and V is TRBV2; weak D call: TRBD1 (6 bases). The CDR3 is made up of 13 amino acids. CDR1 SNHLY and CDR2 FYNNEI come from the germline V gene. V lost 6 bases and J lost 8, with 14 bases in between.

This CDR3 reads CSADLGNEQFF. The CDR3 nucleotides read TGCAGTGCTGACCTCGGGAATGAGCAGTTCTTC. The chain recombines TRBV20-1 with TRBJ2-1; D gene ambiguous. Trimming pared 5 bases from V and 7 bases from J, leaving 9 bases between. This CDR3 is built from 11 residues. CDR1 is DFQATT and CDR2 is SNEGSKA in the germline V gene (reference sequence).

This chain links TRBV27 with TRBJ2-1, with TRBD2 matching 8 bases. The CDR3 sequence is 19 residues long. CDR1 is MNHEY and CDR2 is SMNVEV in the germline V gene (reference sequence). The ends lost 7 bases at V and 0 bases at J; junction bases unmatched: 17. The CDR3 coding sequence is TGTGCCAGCACGGGGGGGCTAGCGGATTGGTTGAGCTCCTACAATGAGCAGTTCTTC. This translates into CASTGGLADWLSSYNEQFF.

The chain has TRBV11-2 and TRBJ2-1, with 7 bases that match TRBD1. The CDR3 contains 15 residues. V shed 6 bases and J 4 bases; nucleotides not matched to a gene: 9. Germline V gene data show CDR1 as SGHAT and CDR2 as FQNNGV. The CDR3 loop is CASSSPGTAYNEQFF. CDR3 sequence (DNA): TGTGCCAGCAGTTCACCCGGGACAGCTTACAATGAGCAGTTCTTC.

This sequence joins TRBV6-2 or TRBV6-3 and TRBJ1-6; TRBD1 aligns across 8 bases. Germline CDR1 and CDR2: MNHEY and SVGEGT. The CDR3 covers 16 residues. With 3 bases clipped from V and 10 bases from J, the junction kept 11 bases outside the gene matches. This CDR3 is CASSYHDRGGGSPLHF. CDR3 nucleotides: TGTGCCAGCAGTTATCACGACAGGGGCGGCGGCTCACCCCTCCACTTT.

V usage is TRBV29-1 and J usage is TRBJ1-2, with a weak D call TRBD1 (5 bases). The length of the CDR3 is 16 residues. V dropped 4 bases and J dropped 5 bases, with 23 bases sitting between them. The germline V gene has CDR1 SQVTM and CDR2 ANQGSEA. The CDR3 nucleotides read TGCAGCGTTGTCCCGGCCATCGGGACTGGAGAATATGGCTACACCTTC. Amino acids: CSVVPAIGTGEYGYTF.

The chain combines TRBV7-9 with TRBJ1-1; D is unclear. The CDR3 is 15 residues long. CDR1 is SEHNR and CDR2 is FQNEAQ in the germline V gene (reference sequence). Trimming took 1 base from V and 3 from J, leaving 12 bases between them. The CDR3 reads CASSLVNGSDTEAFF. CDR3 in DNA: TGTGCCAGCAGCTTAGTGAATGGCAGTGACACTGAAGCTTTCTTT. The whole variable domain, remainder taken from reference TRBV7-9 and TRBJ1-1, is DTGVSQNPRHKITKRGQNVTFRCDPISEHNRLYWYRQTLGQGPEFLTYFQNEAQLEKSRLLSDRFSAERPKGSFSTLEIQRTEQGDSAMYLCASSLVNGSDTEAFFGQGTRLTVV.

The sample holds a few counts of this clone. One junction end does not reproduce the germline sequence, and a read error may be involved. CDR3 coding DNA: TGCGCCAGCCACCAGGGGGCGAATACCGGGGAGCTGTTTTTT. Encoded protein: CASHQGANTGELFF. The gene calls are TRBV10-2 and TRBJ2-2, with 8 bases that match TRBD1. Germline assignment: CDR1 WSHSY and CDR2 SAAADI. The CDR3 is 14 residues long.

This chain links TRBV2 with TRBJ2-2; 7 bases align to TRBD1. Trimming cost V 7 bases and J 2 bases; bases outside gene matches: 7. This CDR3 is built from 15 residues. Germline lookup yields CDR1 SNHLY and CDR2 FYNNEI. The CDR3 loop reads CASTRDSGNTGELFF. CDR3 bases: TGTGCCAGCACTCGGGACAGTGGTAACACCGGGGAGCTGTTTTTT.

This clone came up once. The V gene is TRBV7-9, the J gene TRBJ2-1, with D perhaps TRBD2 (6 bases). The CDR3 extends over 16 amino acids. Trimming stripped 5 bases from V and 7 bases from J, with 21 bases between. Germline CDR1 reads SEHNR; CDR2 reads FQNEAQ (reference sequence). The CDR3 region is CASSARGGRFSNEQFF. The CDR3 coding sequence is TGTGCCAGCAGCGCCCGAGGAGGGAGGTTTTCGAATGAGCAGTTCTTC. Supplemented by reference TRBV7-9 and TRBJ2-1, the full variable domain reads DTGVSQNPRHKITKRGQNVTFRCDPISEHNRLYWYRQTLGQGPEFLTYFQNEAQLEKSRLLSDRFSAERPKGSFSTLEIQRTEQGDSAMYLCASSARGGRFSNEQFFGPGTRLTVL.

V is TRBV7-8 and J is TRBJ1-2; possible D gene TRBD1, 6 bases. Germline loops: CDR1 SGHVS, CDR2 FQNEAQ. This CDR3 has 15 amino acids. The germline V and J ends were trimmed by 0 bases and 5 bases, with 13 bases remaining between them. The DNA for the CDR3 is TGTGCCAGCAGCTTAGCGAGGGGGGGCAGGTATGGCTACACCTTC. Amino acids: CASSLARGGRYGYTF.

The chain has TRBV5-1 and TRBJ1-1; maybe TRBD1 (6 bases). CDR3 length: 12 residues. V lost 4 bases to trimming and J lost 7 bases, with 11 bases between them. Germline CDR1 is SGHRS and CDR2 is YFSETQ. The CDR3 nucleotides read TGCGCCAGCAGCCCACAGGGAAGTGAAGCTTTCTTT. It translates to CASSPQGSEAFF.

This CDR3 reads CASSLGVLREASYNEQFF. The DNA for the CDR3 is TGTGCCAGCAGCTTGGGGGTTTTGCGGGAGGCCTCTTACAATGAGCAGTTCTTC. The chain carries TRBV5-6 and TRBJ2-1, with 8 bases matching TRBD2. With V trimmed by 0 bases and J by 4 bases, 12 bases remained unmatched. The CDR3 is 18 amino acids. CDR1 is SGHDT, CDR2 YYEEEE, per germline.

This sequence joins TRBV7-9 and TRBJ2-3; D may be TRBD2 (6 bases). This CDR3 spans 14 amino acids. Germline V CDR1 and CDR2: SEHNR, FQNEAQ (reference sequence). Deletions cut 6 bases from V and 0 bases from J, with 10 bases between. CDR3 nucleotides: TGTGCCAGCAGTCGGGGGTCTAGCACAGATACGCAGTATTTT. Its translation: CASSRGSSTDTQYF.

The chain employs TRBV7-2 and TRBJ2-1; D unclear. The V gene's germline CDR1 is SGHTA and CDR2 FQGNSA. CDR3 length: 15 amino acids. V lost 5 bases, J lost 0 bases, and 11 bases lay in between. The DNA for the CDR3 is TGTGCCAGCAGCCCGGTGCGGTCCTCCTACAATGAGCAGTTCTTC. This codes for CASSPVRSSYNEQFF.